This note documents a single T cell receptor (beta chain) sequence. The antigen is not known. Clones were read by immunoSEQ multiplex PCR, and TCRdb kept only the in-frame ones, dropping some. The sample has tens of thousands of clones, roughly 90% seen once. Germline CDR1 MDHEN, CDR2 SYDVKM. V was pared by 6 bases and J by 4 bases, with 22 bases between. This CDR3 spans 17 amino acids. The data were taken from a study of PD-L1 blockade in urothelial cancer. Overall study results and limits: Where pretreatment blood TCR clonality fell below the median, better survival was predicted.

Regarding time point: peripheral blood 6 weeks after treatment start. A total of 1 to 8 samples per patient were collected pretreatment and on-treatment. The sequence came from an elderly woman with urothelial cancer. V gene TRBV28 combines with J gene TRBJ1-5, with TRBD1 as a possible D gene (5 bases). Sequenced here: PBMCs, sampled around atezolizumab (anti-PD-L1) treatment. The CDR3 loop is CASRTGGGSQQNQPQHF. The DNA of the CDR3 is TGTGCCAGCAGAACTGGGGGGGGGTCTCAACAAAATCAGCCCCAGCATTTT.